The 6 T cell receptor beta chains given below trace back to one sample, sequenced in a study of blood T cell repertoires in COVID-19. Generated by immunoSEQ multiplex PCR, the TCRdb table keeps only in-frame clones and is missing some. The table has hundreds of thousands of clones, 86% seen once. Sequenced input: peripheral blood. These TCRs come from an older woman who had recovered from COVID-19.

This clone was seen only once. The chain is built from TRBV28 and TRBJ2-1, with 11 bases fitting TRBD2. Per germline, CDR1 MDHEN and CDR2 SYDVKM. CDR3 size: 18 residues. J gave up 0 bases and V 4 bases, and 8 bases lay outside the gene matches. The CDR3 bases are TGTGCCAGCAGTTCCGGGACTAGCGGACTAAGCTCCTACAATGAGCAGTTCTTC. It specifies CASSSGTSGLSSYNEQFF.

The gene calls are TRBV18 and TRBJ1-4; possible D gene TRBD1, 5 bases. This CDR3 is built from 16 residues. V was trimmed by 4 bases and J by 2 bases, leaving 14 bases between them. Germline V CDR1 and CDR2: KGHSH, LQKENI. The CDR3 sequence: CASSLQVQGTNEKLFF. The CDR3 DNA reads TGTGCCAGCTCACTACAGGTGCAAGGTACTAATGAAAAACTGTTTTTT.

The chain employs TRBV14 and TRBJ2-1, with TRBD1 as a possible D gene (6 bases). From germline, CDR1 is SGHDN and CDR2 FVKESK. Trimming pared 0 bases from V and 12 bases from J, leaving 12 bases between. The CDR3 covers 13 residues. The CDR3 reads CASSQDWQGRQFF. CDR3 in DNA: TGTGCCAGCAGCCAAGATTGGCAGGGGAGGCAGTTCTTC. Together with reference TRBV14 and TRBJ2-1, the CDR3 gives the full variable domain: EAGVTQFPSHSVIEKGQTVTLRCDPISGHDNLYWYRRVMGKEIKFLLHFVKESKQDESGMPNNRFLAERTGGTYSTLKVQPAELEDSGVYFCASSQDWQGRQFFGPGTRLTVL.

The V gene is TRBV18, the J gene TRBJ1-1; D possibly corresponds to TRBD1 (6 bases). In germline, CDR1 is KGHSH, CDR2 LQKENI. V was shortened by 6 bases and J by 0 bases, with 20 bases between the two germline ends. This CDR3 spans 17 amino acids. CDR3 residues: CASSRGGLAGMNTEAFF. The CDR3 DNA sequence: TGTGCCAGCTCGAGGGGGGGGTTGGCAGGGATGAACACTGAAGCTTTCTTT.

This chain connects TRBV12-3 or TRBV12-4 to TRBJ1-2; D possibly corresponds to TRBD1 (5 bases). CDR3 size: 13 residues. With 3 bases removed from V and 6 bases from J, the gap between germline ends came to 11 bases. The CDR3 spells CASSFTGVDGYTF. The CDR3 DNA sequence: TGTGCCAGCAGTTTTACGGGGGTGGATGGCTACACCTTC.

This clone was seen a single time. The rearrangement joins TRBV3-1 (or the pseudogene TRBV3-2) to TRBJ1-1, with TRBD1 matching 10 bases. The CDR3 sequence is 14 residues long. The ends lost 3 bases at V and 5 bases at J; junction bases unmatched: 3. Germline V gene data show CDR1 as LGHDT and CDR2 as YNNKEL (reference sequence). This chain's CDR3 is CASSQGTGVTEAFF. Here the CDR3 DNA reads TGTGCCAGCAGCCAGGGGACAGGGGTAACTGAAGCTTTCTTT.